Following are 19 T cell receptor beta chains from one sample sequenced in a study of cytotoxic CD8 clonotypes in ibrutinib-treated CLL. The assay was immunoSEQ multiplex PCR, and TCRdb's table has in-frame clones only and misses some. Here the sample spans 250,000 to 350,000 clones, roughly three quarters being singletons. The source was PBMCs, collected at disease progression, from a patient treated with ibrutinib. The receptors derive from a human donor with chronic lymphocytic leukemia.

The chain combines TRBV7-2 with TRBJ2-5; TRBD2 agrees at 9 bases. CDR3 length: 17 amino acids. The germline V gene has CDR1 SGHTA and CDR2 FQGNSA. Trimming at V came to 1 base and at J to 2 bases, leaving 8 bases not matched to a gene. CDR3 in DNA: TGTGCCAGCAGCTTAGATAGGCTAGCGGGGATTCAAGAGACCCAGTACTTC. Amino acid sequence: CASSLDRLAGIQETQYF.

In its sample, this clone was seen a few times. The genes are TRBV7-9 and TRBJ2-7; no clear D gene. The CDR3 covers 13 residues. Trimming pared 2 bases from V and 0 bases from J, leaving 5 bases between. CDR1 SEHNR and CDR2 FQNEAQ come from the germline V gene (reference sequence). The CDR3 DNA reads TGTGCCAGCAGCTTACCCTACTCCTACGAGCAGTACTTC. Protein: CASSLPYSYEQYF.

V is TRBV28 and J is TRBJ1-3; D is ambiguous. The V and J ends lost 3 bases and 0 bases respectively, with 9 bases between them. CDR1 and CDR2 (germline): MDHEN, SYDVKM. This CDR3 comprises 15 residues. CDR3 residues: CASSLARRSGNTIYF. For the CDR3, the DNA is TGTGCCAGCAGTTTGGCCAGACGCTCTGGAAACACCATATATTTT.

This clone occurred a few times. This chain uses TRBV7-2 with TRBJ1-1; D is undetermined. The CDR3 covers 13 residues. In germline, CDR1 is SGHTA, CDR2 FQGNSA. Deletions cut 5 bases from V and 1 base from J, with 8 bases between. CDR3 region: CASSPTQNTEAFF. The CDR3 coding sequence is TGTGCCAGCAGCCCAACACAGAACACTGAAGCTTTCTTT.

V and J are TRBV29-1 and TRBJ2-5; TRBD2 matches at 10 bases. J gave up 5 bases and V 2 bases, and 11 bases lay outside the gene matches. The germline V gene encodes CDR1 SQVTM and CDR2 ANQGSEA. CDR3 length: 16 amino acids. The CDR3 reads CSVERDSGGSLETQYF. In nucleotides, the CDR3 is TGCAGCGTTGAAAGGGATAGCGGGGGGTCCCTCGAGACCCAGTACTTC.

The chain joins TRBV27 to TRBJ2-3; perhaps TRBD2 as D (6 bases). This CDR3 spans 12 amino acids. Trimming removed 4 bases from V and 6 bases from J, with 8 bases in between. Germline CDR1 MNHEY, CDR2 SMNVEV (reference sequence). For the CDR3, the DNA is TGTGCCAGCAGTTACCGGGGGGATACGCAGTATTTT. Its translation: CASSYRGDTQYF.

The V and J genes are TRBV2 and TRBJ2-5; no clear D gene. CDR1 is SNHLY and CDR2 is FYNNEI in the germline V gene. V lost 4 bases, J lost 0 bases, and 6 bases lay in between. The CDR3 loop spans 13 amino acids. The CDR3 DNA reads as TGTGCCAGCAGTGTAGAATACCAAGAGACCCAGTACTTC. Encoded protein: CASSVEYQETQYF.

The chain recombines TRBV5-1 with TRBJ1-2; D ambiguous. CDR3 size: 14 residues. Germline lookup yields CDR1 SGHRS and CDR2 YFSETQ. V was clipped by 0 bases and J by 2 bases, with 8 bases between them. In nucleotides, the CDR3 is TGCGCCAGCAGCTTGGAGGGAGGGAACTATGGCTACACCTTC. This translates into CASSLEGGNYGYTF. The complete variable domain, with remaining parts taken from reference TRBV5-1 and TRBJ1-2, reads KAGVTQTPRYLIKTRGQQVTLSCSPISGHRSVSWYQQTPGQGLQFLFEYFSETQRNKGNFPGRFSGRQFSNSRSEMNVSTLELGDSALYLCASSLEGGNYGYTFGSGTRLTVV.

This chain links TRBV10-1 with TRBJ2-4; D could derive from TRBD1 or TRBD2 (6 bases each). Germline V gives CDR1 WNHNN, CDR2 SYGVQD (reference sequence). The CDR3 totals 15 residues. V lost 7 bases, J lost 2 bases, and 15 bases lay in between. CDR3 sequence (DNA): TGCGCCAGCACCCCTAGGGGGGCAACCAAAAACATTCAGTACTTC. Protein: CASTPRGATKNIQYF.

V gene TRBV2 combines with J gene TRBJ2-7; D gene uncertain. This CDR3 region has 13 residues. V lost 3 bases and J 5 bases, leaving 11 bases between the germline ends. The V gene's germline CDR1 is SNHLY and CDR2 FYNNEI. Written as DNA, the CDR3 is TGTGCCAGCAGTGACCCGTTTTTTGACGAGCAGTACTTC. Translated: CASSDPFFDEQYF.

Comment on this clone: The identical CDR3 is also encoded by other nucleotide sequences in the sample. This chain links TRBV15 with TRBJ1-5; D remains ambiguous. Germline V gene data show CDR1 as LNHNV and CDR2 as YYDKDF (reference sequence). The V and J ends lost 0 bases and 2 bases respectively, with 5 bases between them. This CDR3 has 14 residues. The CDR3 region is CATSRDRGNQPQHF. DNA for the CDR3: TGTGCCACCAGCAGAGATCGGGGCAATCAGCCCCAGCATTTT.

This chain joins TRBV10-2 and TRBJ2-7, with 7 bases fitting TRBD2. The CDR3 contains 13 residues. The V gene end was trimmed by 7 bases and the J gene end by 6 bases; junction bases not matched to a gene: 9. Per germline, CDR1 WSHSY and CDR2 SAAADI. CDR3: CASTSAGVGEQYF. CDR3 sequence (DNA): TGCGCCAGCACTTCTGCGGGGGTCGGCGAGCAGTACTTC.

The chain has TRBV4-2 and TRBJ1-2; D gene ambiguous. Per germline, CDR1 LGHNA and CDR2 YNFKEQ. Trimming stripped 1 base from V and 8 bases from J, with 14 bases between. This CDR3 has 14 amino acids. The CDR3 bases are TGTGCCAGCAGCCAAGGGTTGGCCGCGGAGGGCTACACCTTC. It codes for CASSQGLAAEGYTF.

This rearrangement joins TRBV4-3 to TRBJ2-1, with D unclear. The CDR3 runs to 13 residues. V lost 4 bases and J 7 bases, leaving 11 bases between the germline ends. Germline CDR1 and CDR2: LGHNA and YSLEER. The CDR3 DNA sequence: TGCGCCAGCAGCCCTTTTTTTAGGAATGAGCAGTTCTTC. This translates into CASSPFFRNEQFF.

This chain links TRBV27 with TRBJ2-4; 10 bases align to TRBD2. The CDR3 has 15 residues. J lost 9 bases, V lost 0 bases, and 5 bases had no gene match. Germline V CDR1 and CDR2: MNHEY, SMNVEV (reference sequence). In nucleotides, the CDR3 is TGTGCCAGCAGTTTATCAGCGGGAGGGCCCGGCATTCAGTACTTC. It yields the protein CASSLSAGGPGIQYF.

CDR3 sequence reads: CASSLMGLGNEQYF. CDR3 DNA sequence: TGTGCCAGCAGCTTAATGGGACTAGGAAACGAGCAGTACTTC. The rearrangement joins TRBV7-2 to TRBJ2-7; 8 nucleotides agree with TRBD2. The V gene end was trimmed by 2 bases and the J gene end by 5 bases; junction bases not matched to a gene: 5. The CDR3 consists of 14 residues. Germline CDR1 is SGHTA and CDR2 is FQGNSA.

This clone was seen a handful of times. The rearrangement links TRBV10-3 to TRBJ2-7; D is uncertain. The V gene lost 3 bases and the J gene lost 2 bases, with 8 bases spanning the gap. The length of the CDR3 is 13 residues. From germline, CDR1 is ENHRY and CDR2 SYGVKD. The CDR3 region is CAISDRATYEQYF. The CDR3 nucleotides are TGTGCCATCAGTGACCGAGCTACCTACGAGCAGTACTTC.

This clone has just a few counts. V gene TRBV11-3 combines with J gene TRBJ2-1, with TRBD2 matching 7 bases. The J segment lost 10 bases and the V segment lost 3 bases, leaving 15 bases of the junction unmatched. CDR1 and CDR2 (germline): SGHNT, YENEEA. This CDR3 region has 16 residues. CDR3 in amino acids: CASSFSAGSGFNEQFF. The CDR3 DNA follows: TGTGCCAGCAGCTTTTCAGCGGGATCGGGCTTCAACGAGCAGTTCTTC.

The CDR3 sequence: CASSVRGPSIYEQYF. The CDR3 DNA reads as TGTGCCAGCAGTGTCAGGGGCCCCTCTATCTACGAGCAGTACTTC. V gene TRBV5-5 combines with J gene TRBJ2-7; D is possibly TRBD1 (6 bases). The CDR3 totals 15 residues. The V gene's germline CDR1 is SGHKS and CDR2 YYEKEE (reference sequence). V lost 5 bases and J 3 bases, leaving 18 bases between the germline ends.